Listed below are T cell receptor beta chains from one sample, sequenced in a study of beta chain features in type 1 diabetes. TCRdb's copy holds only in-frame clones and misses some; the assay was immunoSEQ multiplex PCR. The repertoire holds approximately 250,000 clones, with 9.6% as singletons. The sample taken for sequencing was naive CD4+ T cells from blood. The receptors shown here come from a woman between 18 and 30 years old in good health. The CDR3 runs from the conserved cysteine through the conserved F or W. A D gene is named only where the DNA matches it firmly. Size tells how often a clone was seen (once, few, many) or the class of an expanded clone, and some rows leave it out.

v_call	clone_size	d_call	j_call	cdr3_aa	cdr3_nt
TRBV20-1	NA	TRBD2	TRBJ2-1	CSVYSGDEQFF	TGCAGTGTTTATAGCGGGGATGAGCAGTTCTTC
TRBV2	few	NA	TRBJ2-1	CASSELTSSYNEQFF	TGTGCCAGCAGTGAGTTGACTAGTTCCTACAATGAGCAGTTCTTC
TRBV30	few	NA	TRBJ2-7	CAWSRTADVYEQYF	TGTGCCTGGAGTCGGACAGCGGATGTCTACGAGCAGTACTTC
TRBV2	NA	NA	TRBJ1-2	CASSDRTSSNYGYTF	TGTGCCAGCAGTGATAGGACAAGTTCCAACTATGGCTACACCTTC
TRBV30	few	TRBD1	TRBJ1-3	CAWSQPQGAGNTIYF	TGTGCCTGGTCCCAGCCCCAGGGGGCTGGAAACACCATATATTTT
TRBV28	NA	NA	TRBJ2-5	CASSPLRGRGGTQYF	TGTGCCAGCAGCCCTCTTCGCGGGCGGGGTGGGACCCAGTACTTC
TRBV14	NA	NA	TRBJ1-2	CASSQYRDYGYTF	TGTGCCAGCAGCCAATACAGGGACTATGGCTACACCTTC
TRBV29-1	NA	NA	TRBJ1-6	CSVAADYNSPLHF	TGCAGCGTTGCGGCGGACTATAATTCACCCCTCCACTTT
TRBV27	NA	NA	TRBJ2-1	CASSLRLGEVAYNEQFF	TGTGCCAGCAGTCTACGACTGGGGGAGGTCGCCTACAATGAGCAGTTCTTC
TRBV5-1	few	TRBD2	TRBJ2-1	CASFLAGTDNEQFF	TGCGCCAGCTTTTTAGCGGGAACTGACAATGAGCAGTTCTTC
TRBV5-1	NA	TRBD1	TRBJ2-7	CASSSGQSSYEQYF	TGCGCCAGCAGCTCGGGACAGAGCTCCTACGAGCAGTACTTC
TRBV27	NA	NA	TRBJ2-3	CASSYRQRTDTQYF	TGTGCCAGCAGTTACAGGCAACGCACAGATACGCAGTATTTT
TRBV30	few	NA	TRBJ2-5	CAGTGETQYF	TGTGCCGGGACGGGGGAGACCCAGTACTTC
TRBV5-1	NA	TRBD1	TRBJ2-7	CASSLVLWDREGNSYEQYF	TGCGCCAGCAGCTTGGTCCTTTGGGACAGGGAGGGGAACTCCTACGAGCAGTACTTC
TRBV4-1	few	TRBD1	TRBJ1-1	CASRGQGRAPTEAFF	TGCGCCAGCAGGGGACAGGGGCGGGCCCCCACTGAAGCCTTCTTT
TRBV5-1	few	TRBD2	TRBJ2-1	CASSLAGENEQFF	TGCGCCAGCTCGCTGGCGGGGGAGAATGAGCAGTTCTTC
TRBV9	NA	TRBD1	TRBJ1-1	CASSATGQNTEAFF	TGTGCCAGCAGCGCGACAGGGCAGAACACTGAAGCTTTCTTT